These 14 T cell receptor beta chains share one sample of origin, sequenced in a study of T cells after yellow fever vaccination (dated by TCRdb to about 2019). In light of the paper, this sample's treatment or condition label describes: live attenuated yellow fever vaccine strain. Library prep was done by 5' RACE. The sample was run on an Illumina NovaSeq 6000. The public reads were run again by TCRdb, first through fastp at Q25 and then through MiXCR, and only productive beta chains were kept. All rows with the same CDR3 protein become a single entry with the most common DNA and genes. This sample holds around 260,000 distinct CDR3 sequences; about 5.2% were observed only once. The ten largest account for under 3.5% of the sample. Here the sequenced sample was CD4+ T cells sorted from PBMCs, taken on the day of the yellow fever booster vaccination. The receptors shown here come from a man aged 18 to 35 who received the YFV17D yellow fever vaccine.

The genes are TRBV20-1 and TRBJ1-2; D not resolved. This CDR3 contains 12 residues. Between the trimmed V and J ends, which lost 0 bases and 3 bases, there was a span of 5 bases. Germline CDR1 DFQATT, CDR2 SNEGSKA (reference sequence). DNA of the CDR3: TGCAGTGCTAGAGATCGGGACTATGGCTACACCTTC. Protein product: CSARDRDYGYTF.

The rearrangement uses TRBV3-1 and TRBJ2-5, with D hard to call. This CDR3 has 12 amino acids. Per germline, CDR1 LGHDT and CDR2 YNNKEL (reference sequence). Between the trimmed V and J ends, which lost 4 bases and 1 base, there was a span of 4 bases. The CDR3 coding sequence is TGTGCCAGCAGCCGAATCCAAGAGACCCAGTACTTC. It translates to CASSRIQETQYF.

This clonotype was picked up many times. The genes are TRBV4-2 and TRBJ2-3; D gene ambiguous. The V gene's germline CDR1 is LGHNA and CDR2 YNFKEQ. The CDR3 has 16 amino acids. V lost 4 bases and J 0 bases, leaving 14 bases between the germline ends. CDR3 bases: TGTGCCAGCAGCCCCGAACCCAGTTCTAGCACAGATACGCAGTATTTT. As protein: CASSPEPSSSTDTQYF.

This clonotype occurred a few times. The chain couples TRBV18 to TRBJ2-3; the D is unclear. The germline V gene has CDR1 KGHSH and CDR2 LQKENI. This CDR3 is built from 13 residues. V dropped 3 bases and J dropped 4 bases, with 8 bases sitting between them. In DNA, the CDR3 is TGTGCCAGCTCACCCCGGGTGGCAGATACGCAGTATTTT. It encodes CASSPRVADTQYF.

In its sample, this clonotype was seen a few times. V usage is TRBV20-1 and J usage is TRBJ2-1, with D perhaps TRBD1 or TRBD2 (6 bases each). V was cut by 4 bases and J by 5 bases, with 15 bases left in between. Germline loops: CDR1 DFQATT, CDR2 SNEGSKA (reference sequence). This CDR3 region has 14 residues. The CDR3 sequence is CSAMRRGRDNEQFF. The CDR3 nucleotides are TGCAGTGCTATGCGGAGGGGGAGAGACAATGAGCAGTTCTTC.

This clonotype was seen only a few times. V usage is TRBV7-2 and J usage is TRBJ2-5, with TRBD1 identical over 9 bases. Germline V gene lookup returns CDR1 SGHTA and CDR2 FQGNSA. With 1 base clipped from V and 2 bases from J, the junction kept 2 bases outside the gene matches. The CDR3 is 15 amino acids. CDR3 in DNA: TGTGCCAGCAGCTTAGGAGGGACAGGGCAAGAGACCCAGTACTTC. This sequence encodes CASSLGGTGQETQYF.

This rearrangement joins TRBV19 to TRBJ1-5; D perhaps matches TRBD1 (6 bases). From germline, CDR1 is LNHDA and CDR2 SQIVND (reference sequence). The CDR3 has 14 amino acids. Between the trimmed V and J ends, which lost 3 bases and 6 bases, there was a span of 12 bases. CDR3 loop: CASSMWGAGQPQHF. CDR3 DNA: TGTGCCAGTAGTATGTGGGGGGCGGGTCAGCCCCAGCATTTT.

This clonotype has ten or more counts. The chain combines TRBV7-3 with TRBJ2-5; tentatively, D is TRBD2 (5 bases). V shed 5 bases and J shed 2 bases, with 9 bases lying between them. Looked up from germline, CDR1 is SGHTA and CDR2 is FQGTGA. The CDR3 spans 13 residues. CDR3 loop: CASSLEVQETQYF. Written as DNA, the CDR3 is TGTGCCAGCAGCCTGGAGGTTCAAGAGACCCAGTACTTC.

This chain links TRBV30 with TRBJ2-1; D unclear. Germline values: CDR1 GTSNPN, CDR2 SVGIG (reference sequence). This CDR3 contains 10 residues. V lost 5 bases and J lost 13, with 12 bases in between. The CDR3 here is CAWESKVQFF. The CDR3, as DNA: TGTGCCTGGGAGTCCAAGGTTCAGTTCTTC. Full variable domain (remainder filled in from reference TRBV30 and TRBJ2-1): SQTIHQWPATLVQPVGSPLSLECTVEGTSNPNLYWYRQAAGRGLQLLFYSVGIGQISSEVPQNLSASRPQDRQFILSSKKLLLSDSGFYLCAWESKVQFFGPGTRLTVL.

This clonotype was seen many times. The V and J genes are TRBV4-3 and TRBJ2-1; D might be TRBD1 (6 bases). Germline lookup yields CDR1 LGHNA and CDR2 YSLEER. Trimming removed 6 bases from V and 4 bases from J, with 16 bases in between. The CDR3 consists of 15 residues. The CDR3 DNA is TGCGCCAGCAGAGGGCGAGGACAGCGGTACAATGAGCAGTTCTTC. Translation: CASRGRGQRYNEQFF.

This clonotype was picked up a small number of times. The rearrangement links TRBV11-2 to TRBJ2-1; D gene uncertain. Germline CDR1 is SGHAT and CDR2 is FQNNGV. This CDR3 spans 13 amino acids. V was pared by 5 bases and J by 3 bases, with 8 bases between. CDR3 residues: CASSREIYNEQFF. In nucleotides, the CDR3 is TGTGCCAGCAGCCGCGAGATCTACAATGAGCAGTTCTTC.

J is TRBJ1-1 and V is TRBV3-2; the tabulated D call, TRBD1, remains unverified against the DNA. TRBV3-2 is listed as a pseudogene. This CDR3 has 16 amino acids. The CDR3 reads CASSHQTTVEDTEAFF. The CDR3 nucleotides read TGTGCCAGCAGCCACCAAACGACAGTGGAGGACACTGAAGCTTTCTTT.

This chain connects TRBV3-1 to TRBJ1-6; the D is unclear. The length of the CDR3 is 14 residues. The germline V gene has CDR1 LGHDT and CDR2 YNNKEL (reference sequence). Deletions cut 4 bases from V and 9 bases from J, with 13 bases between. This chain's CDR3 is CASSPLVRPSPLHF. For the CDR3, the DNA is TGTGCCAGCAGCCCTCTAGTCCGCCCTTCACCCCTCCACTTT. Complete variable domain (other parts from reference TRBV3-1 and TRBJ1-6): DTAVSQTPKYLVTQMGNDKSIKCEQNLGHDTMYWYKQDSKKFLKIMFSYNNKELIINETVPNRFSPKSPDKAHLNLHINSLELGDSAVYFCASSPLVRPSPLHFGNGTRLTVT.

This clonotype occurred many times. This chain links TRBV7-2 with TRBJ2-3, with 9 positions matching TRBD2. J lost 1 base, V lost 5 bases, and 4 bases had no gene match. This CDR3 comprises 15 residues. CDR1 and CDR2 (germline): SGHTA, FQGNSA. The CDR3 spells CASSETSGGTDTQYF. For the CDR3, the DNA is TGTGCCAGCAGCGAGACTAGCGGAGGCACAGATACGCAGTATTTT.